This is a list of T cell receptor beta chains from one sample in a study of OX40 agonist ivuxolimab in advanced cancers. Produced via immunoSEQ multiplex PCR; TCRdb's table is partial and in-frame only. The sample holds approximately 46,000 clones, approximately 77% seen once. Sequenced here: CD4+ or CD8+ T cells sorted from blood, sampled in a trial of the OX40 agonist ivuxolimab. The receptors originated from an adult with an advanced solid tumor such as melanoma, head and neck, liver or kidney cancer. Both conserved end residues are trimmed from each CDR3. The order of the fields is V gene, CDR3 protein.

v_gene: TRBV4-1
CDR3aa: ASSRQLAGRFDEQF

v_gene: TRBV11-2
CDR3aa: ASSPEPGRNTEAF

v_gene: TRBV7-3
CDR3aa: ASSLVDTSYEQY

v_gene: TRBV5-1
CDR3aa: ASSLGRETEAF

v_gene: TRBV30
CDR3aa: AWTPRGQGALYGYT

v_gene: TRBV6-5
CDR3aa: ASRPMQGANSPLH

v_gene: TRBV5-6
CDR3aa: ARDRGHNSNQPQH

v_gene: TRBV5-1
CDR3aa: ASSLQETQY

v_gene: TRBV18
CDR3aa: ASSPNRQGNTGELF

v_gene: TRBV5-4
CDR3aa: ASSLDGARRETQY

v_gene: TRBV7-3
CDR3aa: ASSSTGPYEQY

v_gene: TRBV7-2
CDR3aa: ASSESRVLEQY

v_gene: TRBV9
CDR3aa: ASSTDPRDRGLSGNTIY

v_gene: TRBV11-3
CDR3aa: ASSGLQGTSGSYEQY

v_gene: TRBV7-3
CDR3aa: ASSPGLNTDTQY

v_gene: TRBV4-2
CDR3aa: ASSQDTGYAEAF

v_gene: TRBV11-3
CDR3aa: ASSLGLAGNTGELF